The text below deals with one TCR beta chain. Antigen: not known. For repertoire sequencing, the TCR beta CDR3 regions were amplified from RNA transcripts. Investigators did first-round RT-PCR with HTBI primers, then second-round multiplex PCR. A single record per CDR3 protein comes from TCRdb applying MiXCR to the multiplex PCR reads. Among around 520,000 distinct CDR3 sequences listed, under 45% were seen once. Losses at the gene ends were 2 bases for V and 4 bases for J; bases not matched to a gene: 4. This CDR3 has 15 amino acids. CDR1 and CDR2 from the germline V gene are SEHNR and FQNEAQ (reference sequence). This sample was included in a study of Graves' ophthalmopathy and Graves' hyperthyroidism. Study-wide findings and caveats: Blood also held most thyroid clonotypes expanded above 0.001 frequency. Ophthalmopathy progression was predicted with 55% to 71% sensitivity and approximately 72% specificity.

Only newly diagnosed hyperthyroidism patients aged 18 to 65, with under 2 months' duration, were enrolled. Certain patients were not enrolled. These were patients with other autoimmune diseases, uncontrolled infections, pregnancy or lactation. The receptor was derived from an adult man with Graves' hyperthyroidism. The chain joins TRBV7-9 to TRBJ2-1; TRBD1 matches at 8 bases. Sample: peripheral blood or thyroid tissue (not recorded which). CDR3 nucleotide sequence: TGTGCCAGCAGCTTATCGGACAGGGCTTACAATGAGCAGTTCTTC. Translated, it gives CASSLSDRAYNEQFF.